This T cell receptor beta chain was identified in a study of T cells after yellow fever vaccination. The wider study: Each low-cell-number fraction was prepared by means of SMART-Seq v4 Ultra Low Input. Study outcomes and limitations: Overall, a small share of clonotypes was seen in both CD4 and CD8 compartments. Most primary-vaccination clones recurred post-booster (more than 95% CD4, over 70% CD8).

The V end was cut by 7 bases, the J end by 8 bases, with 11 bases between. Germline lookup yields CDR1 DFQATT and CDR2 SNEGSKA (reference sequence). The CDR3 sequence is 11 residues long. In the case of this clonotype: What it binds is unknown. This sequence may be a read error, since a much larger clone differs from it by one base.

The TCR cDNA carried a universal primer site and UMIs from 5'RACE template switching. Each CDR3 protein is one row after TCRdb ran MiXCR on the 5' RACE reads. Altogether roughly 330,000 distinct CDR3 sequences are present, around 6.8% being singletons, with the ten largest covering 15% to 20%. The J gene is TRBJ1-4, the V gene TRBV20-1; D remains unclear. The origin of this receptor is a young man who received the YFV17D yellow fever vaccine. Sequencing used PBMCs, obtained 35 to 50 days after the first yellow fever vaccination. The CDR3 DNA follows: TGCAGTGTTGGGAGTTGGGAAAAACTGTTTTTT. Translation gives CSVGSWEKLFF.